The 30 T cell receptor beta chains below come from one sample, sequenced in a study of cytomegalovirus exposure and HLA in healthy donors. The PCR employed 60 Vbeta primers together with 13 Jbeta primers. Method: immunoSEQ multiplex PCR; TCRdb's copy keeps in-frame clones and lacks some. The sample lists 150,000 to 200,000 clones, about 70% seen once, with 2.8% in the top ten. The sample comprised PBMCs. All receptors come from a woman in her 40s in good health and CMV-seropositive.

This rearrangement joins TRBV4-3 to TRBJ2-5, with 8 positions matching TRBD1. The CDR3 runs 16 residues. V dropped 0 bases and J dropped 4; count of bases not matched to a gene: 7. In germline, CDR1 is LGHNA, CDR2 YSLEER. The CDR3 spells CASSQEYRGKAETQYF. In DNA form, the CDR3 reads TGCGCCAGCAGCCAAGAGTACAGGGGGAAGGCAGAGACCCAGTACTTC.

The chain combines TRBV6-1 with TRBJ2-7, with D unclear. V was trimmed by 11 bases and J by 3 bases, leaving 11 bases between them. This CDR3 is 11 amino acids long. Per the germline V gene, CDR1 is MNHNS and CDR2 is SASEGT. The CDR3 nucleotides are TGTGCCGCGGCACCAGTCTACGAGCAGTACTTC. Amino acid sequence: CAAAPVYEQYF.

The chain carries TRBV7-9 and TRBJ1-1; D might be TRBD1 (5 bases). CDR1 and CDR2 (germline): SEHNR, FQNEAQ (reference sequence). The CDR3 sequence is 17 residues long. The V end was cut by 0 bases, the J end by 1 base, with 15 bases between. The CDR3 reads CASSLASFGGRNTEAFF. As DNA, the CDR3 is TGTGCCAGCAGCTTAGCGAGCTTCGGGGGGAGGAACACTGAAGCTTTCTTT.

The chain has TRBV4-3 and TRBJ1-2; maybe TRBD1 (6 bases). The germline CDR1 and CDR2 sequences are LGHNA and YSLEER. Trimming pared 1 base from V and 7 bases from J, leaving 16 bases between. The CDR3 is 15 residues long. The CDR3 loop is CASSQGTQGWSGYTF. The CDR3 DNA is TGCGCCAGCAGCCAAGGTACACAGGGCTGGAGTGGCTACACCTTC.

As for this clone: At one boundary the junction diverges from the germline segment, which might be a read error. The chain employs TRBV19 and TRBJ1-5; TRBD1 matches at 7 bases. Germline CDR1 and CDR2: LNHDA and SQIVND (reference sequence). The CDR3 is 15 residues long. The CDR3 sequence is CASTIGQDSNQPQNF. CDR3 DNA sequence: TGTGCCAGTACCATTGGACAGGATAGCAATCAGCCCCAGAATTTT.

The rearrangement joins TRBV4-2 to TRBJ2-3, with a tentative D call TRBD2 (5 bases). Germline loops: CDR1 LGHNA, CDR2 YNFKEQ. V gave up 1 base and J gave up 5 bases, with 13 bases separating them. The CDR3 extends over 15 amino acids. CDR3 protein: CASSQAPAEGDTQYF. In DNA, the CDR3 is TGTGCCAGCAGCCAAGCCCCAGCGGAAGGAGATACGCAGTATTTT.

The rearrangement links TRBV5-1 to TRBJ2-7, with a possible D match to TRBD1 (6 bases). The CDR3 covers 15 residues. With 4 bases removed from V and 2 bases from J, the gap between germline ends came to 16 bases. Germline V gene lookup returns CDR1 SGHRS and CDR2 YFSETQ. CDR3 sequence (DNA): TGCGCCAGCAGCGCGCCGGGACAATCACCCTACGAGCAGTACTTC. Translated: CASSAPGQSPYEQYF.

This clone has a handful of counts. The CDR3 sequence: CASSYSITSGQYF. The CDR3 DNA sequence: TGTGCCAGCAGTTACTCTATTACTAGCGGGCAGTACTTC. The V call is TRBV6-5, the J call TRBJ2-7; 8 bases line up with TRBD2. This CDR3 region has 13 residues. The ends lost 0 bases at V and 9 bases at J; junction bases unmatched: 4. Germline V gene lookup returns CDR1 MNHEY and CDR2 SVGAGI.

The J gene is TRBJ2-7, the V gene TRBV11-2; D gene unclear. This CDR3 spans 15 amino acids. V shed 0 bases and J shed 3 bases, with 12 bases lying between them. CDR1 is SGHAT and CDR2 is FQNNGV in the germline V gene. The CDR3 DNA sequence: TGTGCCAGCAGCTTAGATTCCATCGGGTACTACGAGCAGTACTTC. This translates into CASSLDSIGYYEQYF.

This clone was found a few times. This chain joins TRBV5-8 and TRBJ1-1, with 9 bases identical to TRBD1. Per germline, CDR1 SGHTS and CDR2 YDEGEE. This CDR3 contains 16 residues. Germline trimming cut 4 bases from V and 1 base from J; bases unmatched to any gene: 8. DNA of the CDR3: TGTGCCAGCAGCGTGAATTGGGGACAGGGGAACACTGAAGCTTTCTTT. Protein product: CASSVNWGQGNTEAFF.

This clone was recorded only once. V usage is TRBV27 and J usage is TRBJ2-2; D possibly corresponds to TRBD1 (5 bases). The CDR3 runs 15 residues. Trimming took off 7 bases at V and 1 base at J, with 13 bases between the two ends. The germline gives CDR1 MNHEY, CDR2 SMNVEV (reference sequence). Here the CDR3 DNA reads TGTGCCAGCACTCTCGTCGGACAGAACACCGGGGAGCTGTTTTTT. Its protein is CASTLVGQNTGELFF.

The CDR3 coding sequence is TGTGCCAGCAGTGGGACTCACAGGGGCTATGGCTACACCTTC. It codes for CASSGTHRGYGYTF. The chain joins TRBV28 to TRBJ1-2, with 7 bases that match TRBD1. Trimming removed 5 bases from V and 4 bases from J; junction bases left unmatched: 7. CDR3 length: 14 amino acids. In germline, CDR1 is MDHEN, CDR2 SYDVKM.

The CDR3 here is CASSTGDRGNTEAFF. As DNA, the CDR3 is TGTGCCAGTAGTACTGGGGACAGGGGGAACACTGAAGCTTTCTTT. This chain uses TRBV19 with TRBJ1-1; 10 bases line up with TRBD1. J was trimmed by 1 base and V by 4 bases; bases with no gene match: 3. The germline gives CDR1 LNHDA, CDR2 SQIVND (reference sequence). The CDR3 is made up of 15 amino acids.

The V and J genes are TRBV19 and TRBJ2-7; 11 positions agree with TRBD2. V lost 6 bases and J lost 0; bases outside the gene matches: 7. Germline CDR1 is LNHDA and CDR2 is SQIVND (reference sequence). There are 16 residues in the CDR3. CDR3 nucleotides: TGTGCCAGTAGAGGCTTACTAGCGGGGGACTCCTACGAGCAGTACTTC. It yields the protein CASRGLLAGDSYEQYF.

The chain has TRBV7-2 and TRBJ2-3; TRBD2 might be the D (6 bases). V was pared by 5 bases and J by 4 bases, with 7 bases between. The CDR3 spans 12 residues. Germline CDR1 is SGHTA and CDR2 is FQGNSA. In DNA form, the CDR3 reads TGTGCCAGCAGCCCTAGCGCAGATACGCAGTATTTT. Translating gives CASSPSADTQYF. Together with reference TRBV7-2 and TRBJ2-3, the CDR3 gives the full variable domain: GAGVSQSPSNKVTEKGKDVELRCDPISGHTALYWYRQSLGQGLEFLIYFQGNSAPDKSGLPSDRFSAERTGGSVSTLTIQRTQQEDSAVYLCASSPSADTQYFGPGTRLTVL.

This clone was seen more than once but under ten times. The chain combines TRBV28 with TRBJ1-3, with D perhaps TRBD1 (5 bases). The CDR3 consists of 15 residues. Per germline, CDR1 MDHEN and CDR2 SYDVKM. With 3 bases removed from V and 4 bases from J, the gap between germline ends came to 13 bases. The CDR3 nucleotides are TGTGCCAGCAGTTTCGGAGCAGGGCGGGGAAACACCATATATTTT. Translating gives CASSFGAGRGNTIYF.

V usage is TRBV4-2 and J usage is TRBJ2-3; 8 bases align to TRBD2. Trimming took 1 base from V and 2 from J; bases not matched to a gene: 5. The CDR3 spans 16 residues. CDR1 is LGHNA, CDR2 YNFKEQ, per germline. CDR3 DNA: TGTGCCAGCAGCCAAGCGCCGCGGGGGGTCACAGATACGCAGTATTTT. This translates into CASSQAPRGVTDTQYF.

The gene calls are TRBV7-9 and TRBJ1-1; D ambiguous. The germline V and J ends were trimmed by 5 bases and 4 bases, with 20 bases remaining between them. CDR1 is SEHNR and CDR2 is FQNEAQ in the germline V gene (reference sequence). The CDR3 length is 16 residues. As DNA, the CDR3 is TGTGCCAGCAGCACCCCCCGGGAGGGTGTTCGCACTGAAGCTTTCTTT. Amino acid sequence: CASSTPREGVRTEAFF.

V gene TRBV19 combines with J gene TRBJ1-4; 8 nucleotides line up with TRBD1. The length of the CDR3 is 12 residues. With 8 bases clipped from V and 8 bases from J, the junction kept 4 bases outside the gene matches. CDR1 is LNHDA and CDR2 is SQIVND in the germline V gene (reference sequence). The CDR3 reads CASGRGREKLFF. CDR3 coding DNA: TGTGCCAGTGGCAGGGGGCGAGAAAAACTGTTTTTT.

The gene calls are TRBV5-1 and TRBJ2-1; 11 bases align to TRBD2. V lost 2 bases to trimming and J lost 7 bases; unmatched junction nucleotides: 5. The CDR3 is made up of 15 amino acids. Germline V lookup: CDR1 SGHRS, CDR2 YFSETQ. The DNA of the CDR3 is TGCGCCAGCAGCTTACTCGGGACTAGCGGTAATGAGCAGTTCTTC. Amino acids: CASSLLGTSGNEQFF. The complete variable domain, with remaining parts taken from reference TRBV5-1 and TRBJ2-1, reads KAGVTQTPRYLIKTRGQQVTLSCSPISGHRSVSWYQQTPGQGLQFLFEYFSETQRNKGNFPGRFSGRQFSNSRSEMNVSTLELGDSALYLCASSLLGTSGNEQFFGPGTRLTVL.

This chain uses TRBV27 with TRBJ1-5; 8 positions agree with TRBD1. The CDR3 runs 14 residues. Germline V gene data show CDR1 as MNHEY and CDR2 as SMNVEV (reference sequence). Trimming took 8 bases from V and 0 from J; bases not matched to a gene: 3. DNA of the CDR3: TGTGCCAGCGGGACAGGACATAGCAATCAGCCCCAGCATTTT. Its translation is CASGTGHSNQPQHF.

This sequence joins TRBV14 and TRBJ1-1; D perhaps matches TRBD1 (5 bases). In germline, CDR1 is SGHDN, CDR2 FVKESK. This CDR3 is built from 13 residues. V lost 4 bases and J lost 1, with 7 bases in between. CDR3 coding DNA: TGTGCCAGCAGCCGTACAGGGAACACTGAAGCTTTCTTT. Translated, it gives CASSRTGNTEAFF.

This clone has only one observation. Here the CDR3 reads CASSRYGTVSYEQYF. The CDR3 DNA is TGTGCCAGCAGCCGATACGGGACTGTCTCCTACGAGCAGTACTTC. The chain has TRBV5-6 and TRBJ2-7; TRBD2 might be the D (6 bases). The length of the CDR3 is 15 residues. Germline V gene data show CDR1 as SGHDT and CDR2 as YYEEEE. V was clipped by 4 bases and J by 0 bases, with 14 bases between them.

The chain joins TRBV10-3 to TRBJ2-2; D gene uncertain. In germline, CDR1 is ENHRY, CDR2 SYGVKD. The V and J ends lost 10 bases and 9 bases respectively, with 18 bases between them. The CDR3 loop spans 13 amino acids. CDR3 bases: TGTGCCAGCCAGGATCTCGGTGGCCGGGAGCTGTTTTTT. Encoded protein: CASQDLGGRELFF.

This rearrangement joins TRBV7-9 to TRBJ2-1; TRBD2 matches at 14 bases. V was pared by 5 bases and J by 15 bases, with 9 bases of the junction left unmatched. The CDR3 is 14 residues long. In germline, CDR1 is SEHNR, CDR2 FQNEAQ (reference sequence). The CDR3 is CASSPGTSGRGGFF. CDR3 in DNA: TGTGCCAGCAGCCCCGGGACTAGCGGGAGAGGGGGGTTCTTC.

There are a few counts of this clone. The chain is built from TRBV27 and TRBJ2-1; a weak D match, TRBD2 (6 bases). This CDR3 region has 13 residues. V lost 3 bases to trimming and J lost 4 bases, with 7 bases between them. CDR1 and CDR2 (germline): MNHEY, SMNVEV (reference sequence). The CDR3 sequence is CASSLGLYNEQFF. The CDR3 DNA reads as TGTGCCAGCAGTTTGGGACTTTACAATGAGCAGTTCTTC.

This chain connects TRBV28 to TRBJ2-7, with 9 bases fitting TRBD1. This CDR3 is built from 16 residues. CDR1 MDHEN and CDR2 SYDVKM come from the germline V gene. The trim removed 4 bases at V and 4 bases at J, leaving 11 bases unmatched. The CDR3 region has the DNA TGTGCCAGCAGTTCCCCATCATGGACAGGGGTTTACGAGCAGTACTTC. Translating it yields CASSSPSWTGVYEQYF.

V is TRBV4-1 and J is TRBJ1-2, with no clear D. The V end was cut by 0 bases, the J end by 0 bases, with 11 bases between. Germline CDR1 MGHRA, CDR2 YSYEKL. The CDR3 covers 16 residues. This CDR3 reads CASSQDARGTNYGYTF. The CDR3 coding sequence is TGCGCCAGCAGCCAAGATGCCCGGGGAACTAACTATGGCTACACCTTC.

The chain recombines TRBV19 with TRBJ2-1, with 9 bases aligning to TRBD2. CDR1 LNHDA and CDR2 SQIVND come from the germline V gene (reference sequence). Trimming took 3 bases from V and 9 from J; bases not matched to a gene: 12. The length of the CDR3 is 16 residues. The CDR3 coding sequence is TGTGCCAGTAGTATGATAGGGCTAGCGGGAACGTGTGAGCAGTTCTTC. It encodes CASSMIGLAGTCEQFF.

This rearrangement joins TRBV6-5 to TRBJ2-5, with D possibly being TRBD2 (6 bases). CDR1 is MNHEY and CDR2 is SVGAGI in the germline V gene. This CDR3 region has 14 residues. V was trimmed by 4 bases and J by 2 bases, leaving 11 bases between them. The CDR3 DNA reads as TGTGCCAGCAGTTTGGAGGGAACTCAAGAGACCCAGTACTTC. It codes for CASSLEGTQETQYF.